The following is a T cell receptor beta chain sequence with its context. The germline V gene encodes CDR1 LNHNV and CDR2 YYDKDF (reference sequence). Trimming took 0 bases from V and 8 from J, leaving 16 bases between them. The CDR3 extends over 15 amino acids. Use of 60 Vbeta and 13 Jbeta primers characterized the PCR. Repertoires were generated with immunoSEQ multiplex PCR, while TCRdb's copy carries only in-frame clones and drops some. The data contain under 150,000 clones, roughly four fifths of them seen just once; the ten biggest clones take up less than 10%. The data are from a study of cytomegalovirus exposure and HLA in healthy donors. Study details: Of the donors genotyped, approximately 400 in all, about 80% fell in the Caucasian-associated ancestry cluster.

This sequence was found in a woman between 45 and 60 years old in good health and CMV-seropositive. The sample consisted of PBMCs. V gene TRBV15 combines with J gene TRBJ1-1, with no clear D. The CDR3 spells CATSRDLGPSREAFF. DNA for the CDR3: TGTGCCACCAGCAGAGATCTAGGCCCCTCTCGGGAAGCTTTCTTT.